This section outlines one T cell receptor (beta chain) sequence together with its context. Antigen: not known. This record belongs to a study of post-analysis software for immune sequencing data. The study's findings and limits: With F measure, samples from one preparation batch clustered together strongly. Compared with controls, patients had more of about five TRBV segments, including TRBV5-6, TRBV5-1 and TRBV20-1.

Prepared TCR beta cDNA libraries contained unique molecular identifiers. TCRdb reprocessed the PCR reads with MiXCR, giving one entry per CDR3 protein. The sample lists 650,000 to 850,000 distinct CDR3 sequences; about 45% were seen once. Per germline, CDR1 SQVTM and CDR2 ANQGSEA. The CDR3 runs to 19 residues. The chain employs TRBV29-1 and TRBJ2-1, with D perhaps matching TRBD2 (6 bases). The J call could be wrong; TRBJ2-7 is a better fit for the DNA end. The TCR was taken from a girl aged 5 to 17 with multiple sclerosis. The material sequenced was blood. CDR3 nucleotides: TGCAGAAGATCAGCACAGTCGGGGGAATCATTTCAAGCCTACAATGAGCAGTACTTC. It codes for CRRSAQSGESFQAYNEQYF.